This TCR beta chain was observed in a study of memory CD4+ T cells and cytomegalovirus serostatus. Single viable CD3+CD4+CD8-CD45RO+ cells were sorted as the memory CD4+ T cells. Study-wide results and caveats: 67 of 164 known CMV-associated TCRbeta sequences appeared in CD4+ memory.

Generated by immunoSEQ multiplex PCR, the TCRdb table keeps only in-frame clones and is missing some. The sample carries 40,000 to 45,000 clones, less than 85% recorded once. Note on this clone: No antigen is known for it.

Germline CDR1 reads SGHVS; CDR2 reads FNYEAQ. The ends lost 4 bases at V and 0 bases at J; junction bases unmatched: 6. The length of the CDR3 is 16 residues. The rearrangement uses TRBV7-6 and TRBJ1-3; 7 bases fit TRBD1. The sample taken for sequencing was memory CD4+ T cells from blood. This sequence originates from an adult in good health and CMV-seronegative. The CDR3 reads CASSSYPGGSGNTIYF. The DNA for the CDR3 is TGTGCCAGCAGCTCATACCCAGGGGGCTCTGGAAACACCATATATTTT.